Below, 15 T cell receptor beta chains from the same sample are listed, as sequenced in a study of blood T cells in healthy people across ages (dated by TCRdb to the mid-2010s). Library construction relied on 5' RACE. For sequencing, an Illumina HiSeq 2500 was employed. A second PCR of roughly 7 to 11 cycles was performed with a sample-barcoded 5' primer and a J-beta primer mix. The raw public data were reprocessed by TCRdb itself: fastp quality trimming at Q25, MiXCR clonotype calling, in-frame beta chains only. Each CDR3 protein gets just one entry, which takes the most common genes and DNA from the rows behind it. In this sample the table shows under 2,000,000 distinct CDR3 sequences, about 49% of which occur a single time. Approximately 2.1% of the sample goes to the ten largest clones. The specimen was blood. The receptors shown here come from a woman aged 40 to 50 in good health.

A word on this clonotype: Sequence at one end of the junction differs from germline and may be a read error. V is TRBV4-2 and J is TRBJ1-1, with D unresolved. CDR1 is LGHNA, CDR2 YNFKEQ, per germline. This CDR3 has 15 residues. CDR3 coding DNA: TGTGCCAGCAGCCAAGATAAGGGTACGAACGCTGAAGCTTTCTTT. It encodes CASSQDKGTNAEAFF.

The chain is built from TRBV29-1 and TRBJ2-5; 7 nucleotides line up with TRBD2. Near its end, the DNA agrees better with TRBJ2-7, so the J call may be wrong. CDR3 length: 12 amino acids. The germline gives CDR1 SQVTM, CDR2 ANQGSEA. The CDR3 DNA sequence: TGCAGCGTTGAAGATGGGGGGGGCGAGCAGTACTTC. This encodes CSVEDGGGEQYF.

The chain has TRBV9 and TRBJ1-2, with 9 bases matching TRBD1. With 3 bases clipped from V and 6 bases from J, the junction kept 6 bases outside the gene matches. Germline CDR1 reads SGDLS; CDR2 reads YYNGEE. This CDR3 comprises 14 residues. As DNA, the CDR3 is TGTGCCAGCAGCGCCGGAGGACAGGGGAATGGCTACACCTTC. Translated, it gives CASSAGGQGNGYTF.

This clonotype has only a few counts. The chain combines TRBV20-1 with TRBJ2-7; 7 nucleotides align to TRBD2. Germline loops: CDR1 DFQATT, CDR2 SNEGSKA (reference sequence). There are 12 residues in the CDR3. J was trimmed by 8 bases and V by 0 bases; bases with no gene match: 4. The CDR3 DNA follows: TGCAGTGCTAGAGAGGGAGGGGACCAGCAGTACTTC. Protein sequence: CSAREGGDQQYF.

The rearrangement uses TRBV25-1 and TRBJ1-6; the match to TRBD1 covers 10 bases. After removal of 8 bases from V and 10 bases from J, the junction contained 5 bases not matched to a gene. The CDR3 has 13 residues. Germline V gene data show CDR1 as MGHDK and CDR2 as SYGVNS. CDR3 sequence reads: CASGTGVESPLHF. The CDR3 DNA sequence: TGTGCCAGCGGGACAGGGGTAGAGTCACCCCTCCACTTT.

The CDR3 region has the DNA TGCGCCAGCAGCCCCCCCCCCGACTGGGTCTCCTACAATGAGCAGTTCTTC. Its protein is CASSPPPDWVSYNEQFF. The rearrangement links TRBV4-1 to TRBJ2-1; D unclear. There are 17 residues in the CDR3. Germline CDR1 is MGHRA and CDR2 is YSYEKL. The V and J ends lost 4 bases and 0 bases respectively, with 16 bases between them.

This clonotype was seen more than once but under ten times. Here the CDR3 reads CASSPTRGGAYNEQYF. The CDR3 nucleotides are TGTGCCAGCAGTCCCACGCGGGGGGGCGCCTACAATGAGCAGTACTTC. This chain joins TRBV6-1 and TRBJ2-1, with 9 bases that match TRBD2. The DNA end favors TRBJ2-7, so the J call may be wrong. The CDR3 sequence is 16 residues long. The germline gives CDR1 MNHNS, CDR2 SASEGT.

This clonotype was seen at least ten times. The V call is TRBV29-1, the J call TRBJ2-5; the D gene is possibly TRBD1 (6 bases). CDR1 and CDR2 (germline): SQVTM, ANQGSEA. The CDR3 totals 13 residues. Deletions cut 7 bases from V and 1 base from J, with 13 bases between. This CDR3 reads CSAIQGPQETQYF. CDR3 nucleotides: TGCAGCGCGATACAGGGCCCCCAAGAGACCCAGTACTTC.

V usage is TRBV12-5 and J usage is TRBJ2-1; D is uncertain. This CDR3 is built from 13 residues. V was cut by 0 bases and J by 7 bases, with 7 bases left in between. Germline assignment: CDR1 LGHNT and CDR2 FRNRAP. The CDR3 loop is CASGLVRTNEQFF. In DNA, the CDR3 is TGTGCTAGTGGTTTGGTACGAACGAATGAGCAGTTCTTC.

This clonotype occurred a few times. A single base separates this from a much larger clone, so it may be a read error. This chain uses TRBV29-1 with TRBJ2-3, with D uncertain. Trimming pared 5 bases from V and 0 bases from J, leaving 6 bases between. The germline V gene has CDR1 SQVTM and CDR2 ANQGSEA. The CDR3 is 12 residues long. DNA of the CDR3: TGCAGCGTTCTTCGGAGCACAGATACGCAGTATTTT. Its translation is CSVLRSTDTQYF.

The gene calls are TRBV11-2 and TRBJ1-4; no firm D call. Germline V gene sequence: CDR1 SGHAT, CDR2 FQNNGV. The CDR3 is 14 amino acids. V was shortened by 4 bases and J by 5 bases, with 11 bases between the two germline ends. The CDR3 bases are TGTGCCAGCAGCTCCTACACACGGAATGAAAAACTGTTTTTT. Its translation is CASSSYTRNEKLFF.

As DNA, the CDR3 is TGCGCCAGCAGCTTACGGGAAAGGGACTATGGCTACACCTTC. This encodes CASSLRERDYGYTF. This rearrangement joins TRBV5-1 to TRBJ1-2, with D unclear. Germline V gene sequence: CDR1 SGHRS, CDR2 YFSETQ. V lost 2 bases and J lost 3, with 11 bases in between. The length of the CDR3 is 14 residues.

This sequence joins TRBV11-2 and TRBJ1-6, with D maybe TRBD1 (6 bases). The V gene lost 5 bases and the J gene lost 5 bases, with 16 bases spanning the gap. The CDR3 consists of 16 residues. Germline V gene data show CDR1 as SGHAT and CDR2 as FQNNGV. The CDR3 DNA follows: TGTGCCAGCAGCCCCCGGCGGGACAACCATAATTCACCCCTCCACTTT. This sequence encodes CASSPRRDNHNSPLHF.

The chain combines TRBV19 with TRBJ2-7, with a weak D call TRBD2 (6 bases). CDR1 LNHDA and CDR2 SQIVND come from the germline V gene (reference sequence). V lost 5 bases and J lost 7, with 15 bases in between. The CDR3 loop spans 13 amino acids. The DNA of the CDR3 is TGTGCCAGTAGTGGCGGGGCCTACAATGAGCAGTACTTC. This translates into CASSGGAYNEQYF.

Comment on this clonotype: Germline and junction disagree at one end, which may indicate a read error. The chain carries TRBV6-5 and TRBJ2-1; tentative D call: TRBD1 (6 bases). The CDR3 is 15 amino acids. Germline V CDR1 and CDR2: MNHEY, SVGAGI. This CDR3 reads CTSSYDPGAPGQQFF. The CDR3 bases are TGTACCAGCAGTTACGATCCAGGGGCCCCAGGGCAGCAGTTCTTC.